One and the same sample provided the 18 T cell receptor beta chains below, sequenced in a study of blood T cell repertoires in COVID-19. Method: immunoSEQ multiplex PCR; TCRdb's copy keeps in-frame clones and lacks some. The repertoire holds 200,000 to 250,000 clones, with 84% as singletons. The sample taken for sequencing was peripheral blood. The receptors shown here come from a man aged 25-45 years with active or convalescent COVID-19.

This clone has only one observation. The chain uses TRBV7-9 and TRBJ2-1; perhaps TRBD2 as D (6 bases). Germline V gene sequence: CDR1 SEHNR, CDR2 FQNEAQ (reference sequence). The germline V and J ends were trimmed by 3 bases and 5 bases, with 8 bases remaining between them. The CDR3 covers 13 residues. The CDR3 DNA reads TGTGCCAGCAGCTTTCCGGGAGACAATGAGCAGTTCTTC. Amino acids: CASSFPGDNEQFF.

This clone showed up just a few times. The gene calls are TRBV29-1 and TRBJ1-2, with no clear D. Germline CDR1 is SQVTM and CDR2 is ANQGSEA. This CDR3 has 11 residues. V shed 5 bases and J shed 10 bases, with 14 bases lying between them. For the CDR3, the DNA is TGCAGCGTTTCGGGATCCCTCTACTACACCTTC. Translation: CSVSGSLYYTF.

This clone was counted a few times. The chain links TRBV30 to TRBJ2-7, with 13 bases fitting TRBD2. The germline gives CDR1 GTSNPN, CDR2 SVGIG (reference sequence). V trimming: 4 bases; J trimming: 2 bases; junction bases outside the gene matches: 2. This CDR3 has 14 amino acids. For the CDR3, the DNA is TGTGCCTGGACTGGACTAGCGGGAGCCTACGAGCAGTACTTC. Amino acid sequence: CAWTGLAGAYEQYF.

The V gene is TRBV4-1, the J gene TRBJ2-3; 13 bases align to TRBD2. V trimming: 0 bases; J trimming: 7 bases; junction bases outside the gene matches: 10. CDR1 and CDR2 from the germline V gene are MGHRA and YSYEKL. This CDR3 has 18 amino acids. As DNA, the CDR3 is TGCGCCAGCAGCCAAGACTACCGACTAGCGGGGGGCTCGCATACGCAGTATTTT. Amino acid sequence: CASSQDYRLAGGSHTQYF.

The chain has TRBV7-2 and TRBJ2-1, with D possibly TRBD2 on 6 matching bases. The CDR3 length is 15 residues. V lost 5 bases and J lost 0, with 11 bases in between. CDR1 is SGHTA and CDR2 is FQGNSA in the germline V gene. In DNA, the CDR3 is TGTGCCAGCAGCCTGGGGGGAGGCTCCTACAATGAGCAGTTCTTC. Its translation is CASSLGGGSYNEQFF.

This chain links TRBV3-1 (or the pseudogene TRBV3-2) with TRBJ1-2; perhaps TRBD1 as D (6 bases). The germline V gene has CDR1 LGHDT and CDR2 YNNKEL (reference sequence). The ends were cut back, 4 bases at V and 4 bases at J, with 16 bases in the middle. This CDR3 has 15 residues. DNA of the CDR3: TGTGCCAGCAGCCCTTTCCCTGACAGGCTCTATGGCTACACCTTC. The encoded protein is CASSPFPDRLYGYTF.

The gene calls are TRBV6-5 and TRBJ2-3; D possibly corresponds to TRBD1 (6 bases). Looked up from germline, CDR1 is MNHEY and CDR2 is SVGAGI. This CDR3 is 16 amino acids long. V gave up 1 base and J gave up 4 bases, with 15 bases separating them. CDR3 protein: CASSYFGTGLPDTQYF. CDR3 DNA sequence: TGTGCCAGCAGTTACTTCGGAACAGGGCTCCCAGATACGCAGTATTTT.

The chain recombines TRBV5-1 with TRBJ2-1; D might be TRBD1 (6 bases). The CDR3 runs to 15 residues. V was clipped by 0 bases and J by 7 bases, with 14 bases between them. Germline-derived CDR1 and CDR2 are SGHRS and YFSETQ. As DNA, the CDR3 is TGCGCCAGCAGCTTGGTCGGTCAGGGGAGAAATGAGCAGTTCTTC. Amino acid sequence: CASSLVGQGRNEQFF.

The gene calls are TRBV5-8 and TRBJ1-1, with D unclear. From germline, CDR1 is SGHTS and CDR2 YDEGEE. V shed 4 bases and J shed 0 bases, with 10 bases lying between them. The CDR3 spans 14 residues. This CDR3 reads CASSRLLVNTEAFF. CDR3 sequence (DNA): TGTGCCAGCAGCCGACTGCTTGTGAACACTGAAGCTTTCTTT.

This sequence joins TRBV11-1 and TRBJ1-6; D may be TRBD1 (6 bases). The V and J ends lost 0 bases and 1 base respectively, with 13 bases between them. The CDR3 contains 18 residues. Germline CDR1 reads SGHAT; CDR2 reads FQDESV (reference sequence). The CDR3 DNA reads as TGTGCCAGCAGCTTAGCGCGGCAGGGGTGGTCCTATAATTCACCCCTCCACTTT. This translates into CASSLARQGWSYNSPLHF.

The DNA for the CDR3 is TGTGCCAGCAGCCAAGGGGTCGGGCGGGGGCTAGCCAAAAACATTCAGTACTTC. Translated: CASSQGVGRGLAKNIQYF. The chain carries TRBV3-1 (or the pseudogene TRBV3-2) and TRBJ2-4; D might be TRBD2 (7 bases). The CDR3 length is 18 residues. Trimming pared 1 base from V and 0 bases from J, leaving 16 bases between. CDR1 and CDR2 from the germline V gene are LGHDT and YNNKEL (reference sequence).

V gene TRBV27 combines with J gene TRBJ2-7; 9 nucleotides agree with TRBD1. The ends lost 1 base at V and 4 bases at J; junction bases unmatched: 5. This CDR3 region has 15 residues. Germline V lookup: CDR1 MNHEY, CDR2 SMNVEV (reference sequence). CDR3 sequence: CASSLFPGQGYEQYF. CDR3 nucleotides: TGTGCCAGCAGTTTATTCCCGGGACAGGGATACGAGCAGTACTTC.

The chain recombines TRBV6-5 with TRBJ2-1, with D maybe TRBD1 (5 bases). Germline V gives CDR1 MNHEY, CDR2 SVGAGI. The CDR3 covers 14 residues. With 8 bases removed from V and 0 bases from J, the gap between germline ends came to 11 bases. The CDR3 protein is CASRYRSSYNEQFF. CDR3 bases: TGTGCCAGCCGATACAGGAGCTCCTACAATGAGCAGTTCTTC.

This clone was recorded a few times. CDR3 in DNA: TGTGCCAGCAGTGACGGTCCAGGTATCACAGATACGCAGTATTTT. The encoded protein is CASSDGPGITDTQYF. V usage is TRBV6-1 and J usage is TRBJ2-3; D unresolved. V lost 3 bases and J 2 bases, leaving 12 bases between the germline ends. Germline V gives CDR1 MNHNS, CDR2 SASEGT. The CDR3 spans 15 residues.

The chain links TRBV7-9 to TRBJ2-5; no definite D call. The CDR3 contains 14 residues. Between the trimmed V and J ends, which lost 0 bases and 5 bases, there was a span of 10 bases. CDR1 SEHNR and CDR2 FQNEAQ come from the germline V gene (reference sequence). The CDR3 protein is CASSLAAASETQYF. CDR3 sequence (DNA): TGTGCCAGCAGCTTAGCCGCGGCTTCTGAGACCCAGTACTTC.

The CDR3 sequence is CASSQEGYSGNTIYF. The DNA of the CDR3 is TGCGCCAGCAGCCAAGAGGGCTACTCTGGAAACACCATATATTTT. The V and J genes are TRBV4-3 and TRBJ1-3, with no clear D. Germline-derived CDR1 and CDR2 are LGHNA and YSLEER. The CDR3 extends over 15 amino acids. The V end lost 0 bases, the J end lost 0 bases, and 6 bases lay between the germline ends.

This clone was recorded once. The same CDR3 is also encoded by other DNA sequences in this sample. J is TRBJ1-5 and V is TRBV4-3; D not certain. The CDR3 runs 14 residues. Germline V CDR1 and CDR2: LGHNA, YSLEER. Trimming shortened V by 0 bases and J by 2 bases, and 5 bases separated the two germline ends. The CDR3 sequence is CASSQDRGNQPQHF. The CDR3 DNA reads as TGCGCCAGCAGCCAAGACCGGGGCAATCAGCCCCAGCATTTT.

The J gene is TRBJ2-1, the V gene TRBV25-1; TRBD1 matches 10 bases. The ends lost 2 bases at V and 9 bases at J; junction bases unmatched: 7. CDR1 is MGHDK, CDR2 SYGVNS, per germline. The CDR3 loop spans 15 amino acids. CDR3: CASSEQSTGGGEQFF. The CDR3 nucleotides read TGTGCCAGCAGTGAACAATCGACAGGGGGCGGTGAGCAGTTCTTC.